This entry lists 3 T cell receptor beta chains sequenced from one sample in a study of blood T cells in healthy people across ages (dated by TCRdb to about 2015). Libraries were prepared through 5' RACE. TCRdb shows the sequencer as Illumina HiSeq 2500. A second about 6 to 11 cycle PCR used a sample-barcoded 5' primer and a J-beta primer mix. TCRdb reworked the public reads: Q25 trimming with fastp, MiXCR clone assembly, productive beta chains retained. One record per CDR3 amino acid sequence lists the most common genes and DNA. In this sample the table shows about 580,000 distinct CDR3 sequences, roughly 43% of which occur a single time. In total, the top ten clones hold 20% to 25% of the sample. Sample: blood. Receptor source: a man older than 75 in good health.

The chain recombines TRBV5-1 with TRBJ1-2; D may be TRBD1 (6 bases). In germline, CDR1 is SGHRS, CDR2 YFSETQ. V shed 4 bases and J shed 0 bases, with 22 bases lying between them. CDR3 size: 18 residues. The CDR3 nucleotides read TGCGCCAGCAGCCCTACATACGGACAGCCTACTTCTAACTATGGCTACACCTTC. Translated, it gives CASSPTYGQPTSNYGYTF. The full variable domain, completed using reference TRBV5-1 and TRBJ1-2, is KAGVTQTPRYLIKTRGQQVTLSCSPISGHRSVSWYQQTPGQGLQFLFEYFSETQRNKGNFPGRFSGRQFSNSRSEMNVSTLELGDSALYLCASSPTYGQPTSNYGYTFGSGTRLTVV.

This chain connects TRBV12-3 or TRBV12-4 to TRBJ2-2, with D uncertain. The CDR3 length is 15 residues. V was pared by 5 bases and J by 4 bases, with 14 bases between. For the CDR3, the DNA is TGTGCCAGCAGTCCTCATACGCGGCGCACCGGGGAGCTGTTTTTT. Its translation is CASSPHTRRTGELFF.

This clonotype was counted many times. This rearrangement joins TRBV29-1 to TRBJ2-5; 7 bases align to TRBD2. The CDR3 extends over 12 amino acids. V lost 5 bases and J lost 5; bases outside the gene matches: 5. CDR1 is SQVTM and CDR2 is ANQGSEA in the germline V gene. CDR3 nucleotide sequence: TGCAGCGTTCGTAGCGGGCGGGAGACCCAGTACTTC. It encodes CSVRSGRETQYF.